These 13 T cell receptor beta chains came from one sample sequenced in a study of control samples from healthy donors and cancer patients. Clones were sequenced by immunoSEQ multiplex PCR, and TCRdb holds only the in-frame ones, with some missing. The sample holds approximately 170,000 clones, just under 95% seen once. Sequencing used blood. These receptors all stem from a woman in her sixties in good health.

The chain joins TRBV9 to TRBJ2-5; 9 nucleotides line up with TRBD1. CDR3 length: 16 amino acids. Trimming cost V 4 bases and J 4 bases; bases outside gene matches: 11. Germline CDR1 is SGDLS and CDR2 is YYNGEE. CDR3 protein: CASSTLTGGGGETQYF. As DNA, the CDR3 is TGTGCCAGCAGCACCCTGACAGGGGGAGGAGGAGAGACCCAGTACTTC. Variable domain in full (rest from reference TRBV9 and TRBJ2-5): DSGVTQTPKHLITATGQRVTLRCSPRSGDLSVYWYQQSLDQGLQFLIQYYNGEERAKGNILERFSAQQFPDLHSELNLSSLELGDSALYFCASSTLTGGGGETQYFGPGTRLLVL.

The chain employs TRBV4-3 and TRBJ2-3; D is tentatively TRBD1 or TRBD2 (5 bases each). CDR3 length: 16 residues. V was shortened by 0 bases and J by 10 bases, with 20 bases between the two germline ends. Germline V lookup: CDR1 LGHNA, CDR2 YSLEER. The CDR3 reads CASSQDYTRNGGSQYF. The DNA of the CDR3 is TGCGCCAGCAGCCAAGATTATACGAGAAATGGGGGTTCGCAGTATTTT.

On this clone: At the DNA level, this CDR3 is encoded by other sequences in the same sample as well. V gene TRBV7-2 combines with J gene TRBJ1-2; a possible D gene is TRBD1 (5 bases). The V end lost 1 base, the J end lost 2 bases, and 8 bases lay between the germline ends. Looked up from germline, CDR1 is SGHTA and CDR2 is FQGNSA. CDR3 length equals 14 residues. In DNA form, the CDR3 reads TGTGCCAGCAGCTTAGGCCAGGGCAACTATGGCTACACCTTC. It codes for CASSLGQGNYGYTF.

The chain couples TRBV9 to TRBJ2-1, with 9 nucleotides matching TRBD2. The trim removed 2 bases at V and 7 bases at J, leaving 10 bases unmatched. The CDR3 has 16 amino acids. CDR1 is SGDLS, CDR2 YYNGEE, per germline. DNA for the CDR3: TGTGCCAGCAGCGTGACGATGCGGGGGGGCCTAAATGAGCAGTTCTTC. It specifies CASSVTMRGGLNEQFF.

The V and J genes are TRBV18 and TRBJ2-7; D unclear. V was trimmed by 2 bases and J by 6 bases, leaving 5 bases between them. The germline gives CDR1 KGHSH, CDR2 LQKENI. CDR3 length equals 11 residues. The CDR3 protein is CASSPDSEQYF. In nucleotides, the CDR3 is TGTGCCAGCTCACCAGATTCCGAGCAGTACTTC.

This clone was observed once. The chain is built from TRBV20-1 and TRBJ1-1; D is unresolved. Trimming cost V 7 bases and J 1 base, with 7 bases left between them. CDR1 and CDR2 from the germline V gene are DFQATT and SNEGSKA (reference sequence). The CDR3 has 11 amino acids. CDR3 region: CSVHRNTEAFF. CDR3 sequence (DNA): TGCAGTGTACACCGGAACACTGAAGCTTTCTTT.

J is TRBJ2-3 and V is TRBV9, with TRBD2 matching 10 bases. The CDR3 totals 17 residues. The junction had 10 bases not matched to a gene; V was cut back by 1 base and J by 5 bases. CDR1 is SGDLS, CDR2 YYNGEE, per germline. The DNA of the CDR3 is TGTGCCAGCAGCGTATCAATCCCCGGGACTAGCGAAGATACGCAGTATTTT. Residues: CASSVSIPGTSEDTQYF.

The gene calls are TRBV19 and TRBJ2-5, with 7 bases aligning to TRBD2. The germline V gene encodes CDR1 LNHDA and CDR2 SQIVND (reference sequence). The CDR3 is 17 residues long. J was trimmed by 6 bases and V by 5 bases; bases with no gene match: 18. The CDR3 DNA reads as TGTGCCAGTAGTGACCTCGGGGAGCGGGGTATTCCAAAGACCCAGTACTTC. It encodes CASSDLGERGIPKTQYF.

The chain employs TRBV9 and TRBJ2-3, with D maybe TRBD1 (6 bases). The length of the CDR3 is 13 residues. V was cut by 4 bases and J by 14 bases, with 20 bases left in between. Germline values: CDR1 SGDLS, CDR2 YYNGEE. CDR3 in DNA: TGTGCCAGCAGCCCCCAGGGGTCTCCCCCGGCGTATTTT. This codes for CASSPQGSPPAYF.

J is TRBJ1-1 and V is TRBV9, with TRBD1 identical over 10 bases. Per the germline V gene, CDR1 is SGDLS and CDR2 is YYNGEE. V was pared by 4 bases and J by 5 bases, with 8 bases of the junction left unmatched. The CDR3 runs 15 residues. The chain's CDR3 is CASSHRDRGGTEAFF. CDR3 coding DNA: TGTGCCAGCAGCCACAGGGACAGGGGCGGGACTGAAGCTTTCTTT.

The chain has TRBV7-2 and TRBJ2-1, with D tentatively TRBD1 (6 bases). Deletions cut 2 bases from V and 2 bases from J, with 10 bases between. From germline, CDR1 is SGHTA and CDR2 FQGNSA. The CDR3 is 15 amino acids. CDR3 bases: TGTGCCAGCAGCTTACGTGGACAGACCTACAATGAGCAGTTCTTC. It codes for CASSLRGQTYNEQFF.

The chain recombines TRBV18 with TRBJ1-2, with D unresolved. CDR3 length: 14 amino acids. The germline V gene encodes CDR1 KGHSH and CDR2 LQKENI. V was shortened by 3 bases and J by 1 base, with 9 bases between the two germline ends. The CDR3 sequence is CASSPGRNNYGYTF. In nucleotides, the CDR3 is TGTGCCAGCTCACCTGGCAGAAATAACTATGGCTACACCTTC.

This chain uses TRBV20-1 with TRBJ1-1; D call uncertain. Germline-derived CDR1 and CDR2 are DFQATT and SNEGSKA (reference sequence). V was cut by 7 bases and J by 1 base, with 7 bases left in between. The CDR3 loop spans 11 amino acids. CDR3 DNA sequence: TGCAGTGGTTCGGAGAACACTGAAGCTTTCTTT. This gives the protein CSGSENTEAFF.